This T cell receptor beta chain was identified in a study of OX40 agonist ivuxolimab in advanced cancers. This clone has only one observation. The antigen is undetermined. Notes on the study in general: Which antigen the expanded peripheral T cells recognized is unknown.

Assay used: immunoSEQ multiplex PCR; TCRdb lists only in-frame clones, some missing. Of about 160,000 clones listed, approximately 94% are singletons. CDR1 and CDR2 from the germline V gene are SGHRS and YFSETQ. This CDR3 is 16 amino acids long. V shed 0 bases, J shed 9 bases, and the junction held 10 bases outside the gene matches. The sample in question was CD4+ or CD8+ T cells sorted from blood, obtained in a trial of the OX40 agonist ivuxolimab. This receptor was obtained from an adult with an advanced solid tumor such as melanoma, head and neck, liver or kidney cancer. The chain carries TRBV5-1 and TRBJ2-1, with TRBD2 identical over 9 bases. CDR3 region: CASSLEGGGAPGEQFF. CDR3 nucleotides: TGCGCCAGCAGCTTGGAAGGCGGGGGGGCCCCCGGTGAGCAGTTCTTC.